This T cell receptor beta chain was sequenced in a study of T cells in Graves' hyperthyroidism and ophthalmopathy (dated by TCRdb to about 2019). The study in broad terms: Peripheral blood was collected at initial diagnosis, before any treatment. After sampling, hyperthyroidism patients received methimazole starting at 30 mg daily, and ophthalmopathy patients received high-dose intravenous methylprednisolone. To identify TCR V-J signatures that set the groups apart, the researchers used a discovery cohort of roughly 100 patients, made up of 40 to 45 with Graves' ophthalmopathy and approximately 57 with stable Graves' hyperthyroidism. According to the paper, TCR Vbeta CDR3 sequencing was carried out on 135 peripheral blood samples, which came from 40 to 45 ophthalmopathy, 80 or so hyperthyroidism and approximately 17 progressor patients. Prospective prediction of ophthalmopathy was tested in an independent validation cohort consisting of 18 hyperthyroidism patients and 17 patients who later progressed to ophthalmopathy. The 100 or so discovery patients were randomly divided into training and test sets at a 7:3 ratio. The study also compared thyroid tissue and blood T-cell repertoires from five or six Graves' hyperthyroidism patients. Study-wide findings and limitations: In validation, the model predicted progression to ophthalmopathy a median of roughly six months before onset, with around 70% sensitivity and around 76% specificity. No statistical method was used to fix the sample size in advance, and group allocation was not hidden from the investigators. In cross-validation, a model built on a 13 V-J signature told ophthalmopathy apart from stable hyperthyroidism with less than 90% sensitivity and approximately 84% specificity, and in testing the same model reached 80%/75%. Most expanded thyroid clonotypes (frequency above 0.001) were also detected in blood, suggesting blood repertoires may reflect thyroid immune responses.

In this sample, this clonotype turned up many times. The specificity of this receptor is unknown. No base qualities exist here, and no much larger clone lies one base off it. TCR beta CDR3 regions were amplified from RNA transcripts. The TCR CDR3 was subjected to a first round of RT-PCR using the HTBI primer set and the Qiagen OneStep RT-PCR kit. The libraries were constructed in a second round of multiplex PCR and then size-selected and purified. Paired-end sequencing of the libraries was performed with 100 bp reads on an Illumina HiSeq2000. On the authors' methods: SOAPnuke was used to process the raw data, removing reads that contained adapters or uncalled bases, had a mean Phred below 15, or lacked an exact match to the constant primer or identifier. High-quality paired reads were merged using COPE v1.2.5, and each unique nucleotide sequence was defined as a clonotype. MiTCR v1.1 was used to align the clonotypes against IMGT TRBV, TRBD and TRBJ reference segments. Analysis was restricted to V-J combinations with a frequency above 0.0001, which covered 98% to 99.2% of repertoires. A TCS score was defined as the ratio of F50 (clonal expansion) to E x V (chaos), with BLOSUM62-based TCRdist applied between CDR3 peptides within each V-J. Welch's t-statistics and random forest reduced some 510 V-J features to some 14, which were used in a naive Bayes classifier (R e1071). Through fastp at Q25 and MiXCR, TCRdb rebuilt clones from the public reads, retaining in-frame beta chains. Each record represents a unique CDR3 protein, reported with the most common genes and DNA among its rows. In this record, the V and J calls reflect TCRdb's handling and not the investigators' own analysis. This sample is represented by around 270,000 distinct CDR3 sequences; around a fifth of them were singletons. The biggest ten clones account for 35% to 45% of the sample.

Reading the germline V gene gives CDR1 SNHLY and CDR2 FYNNEI. The germline ends are 1 base apart after V is trimmed by 2 bases and J by 0 bases. From its cysteine to its phenylalanine, the CDR3 spans 12 amino acids. Only CDR3 DNA is held: 36 bases, read in frame from base 1. In the ophthalmopathy patients, disease was moderately to severely active, with a Clinical Activity Score of 3 or more, a NOSPECS grade of 4 or more, and a duration of less than 3 months. The study excluded patients with uncontrolled infections, other autoimmune diseases, pregnancy or lactation. Diagnoses relied on clinical symptoms, serum thyroxine and TRAb, thyroid ultrasound and orbital computed tomography. PBMCs were separated from approximately 10 ml of fresh peripheral blood using Ficoll-Paque density gradient centrifugation. Total RNA was extracted using Trizol reagent, and RNA quality was assessed on an Agilent 2100 Bioanalyzer.

This receptor was obtained from a man aged 45 to 65 with Graves' ophthalmopathy. The chain is encoded by TRBV2 joined to TRBJ1-2; the D gene remains uncertain. What was sequenced was blood. CDR3 protein: CASSETNYGYTF. The DNA sequence is given as TGTGCCAGCAGTGAAACTAACTATGGCTACACCTTC.